The clone carrying this TCR beta chain was recorded once. Its specificity is not known. A much larger clone differs from this one at a single base, so this may be a read error. CDR1 is SGHTA and CDR2 is FQGNSA in the germline V gene. The CDR3 is 15 residues long. Deletions cut 4 bases from V and 0 bases from J, with 13 bases between. The sample comes from a study of T cells in Graves' hyperthyroidism and ophthalmopathy. Disease duration was under 3 months in the ophthalmopathy patients, who also had a Clinical Activity Score of at least 3 and a NOSPECS grade of at least 4. Based on clinical symptoms, serum thyroxine and TRAb, thyroid ultrasound and orbital computed tomography, diagnoses were reached. This sample holds PBMCs from roughly 10 ml fresh peripheral blood. The CDR3 regions of TCR beta were amplified from RNA transcripts. A first-round RT-PCR of the TCR CDR3 used the HTBI primer set. In TCRdb, the multiplex PCR reads were re-called with MiXCR into one record per CDR3 protein. The table includes about 290,000 distinct CDR3 sequences, 15% to 20% detected once.

Study-level points and caveats: Researchers found most expanded thyroid clonotypes above 0.001 in blood as well.

The TCR comes from a woman aged 60-75 years with Graves' ophthalmopathy. The specimen was blood. V is TRBV7-2 and J is TRBJ2-7; D is uncertain. The CDR3 protein is CASSSRWISSYEQYF. CDR3 sequence (DNA): TGTGCCAGCAGCTCCCGATGGATTAGCTCCTACGAGCAGTACTTC.